This T cell receptor (beta chain) was profiled in a study of control samples from healthy donors and cancer patients. This clone was seen a handful of times. Trimming shortened V by 3 bases and J by 2 bases, and 13 bases separated the two germline ends. The CDR3 is 15 amino acids. Per germline, CDR1 MDHEN and CDR2 SYDVKM. Profiling relied on immunoSEQ multiplex PCR, and the TCRdb table lists in-frame clones only, not all of them. The sample has fewer than 95,000 clones, 75% to 95% seen once. Specimen: blood. The chain carries TRBV28 and TRBJ1-2; TRBD1 is a possible D gene (5 bases). The sequence derives from a man aged 30-40 years in good health. Here the CDR3 DNA reads TGTGCCAGCAGTTTCGCACAGGTACTCAACTATGGCTACACCTTC. Its protein is CASSFAQVLNYGYTF.